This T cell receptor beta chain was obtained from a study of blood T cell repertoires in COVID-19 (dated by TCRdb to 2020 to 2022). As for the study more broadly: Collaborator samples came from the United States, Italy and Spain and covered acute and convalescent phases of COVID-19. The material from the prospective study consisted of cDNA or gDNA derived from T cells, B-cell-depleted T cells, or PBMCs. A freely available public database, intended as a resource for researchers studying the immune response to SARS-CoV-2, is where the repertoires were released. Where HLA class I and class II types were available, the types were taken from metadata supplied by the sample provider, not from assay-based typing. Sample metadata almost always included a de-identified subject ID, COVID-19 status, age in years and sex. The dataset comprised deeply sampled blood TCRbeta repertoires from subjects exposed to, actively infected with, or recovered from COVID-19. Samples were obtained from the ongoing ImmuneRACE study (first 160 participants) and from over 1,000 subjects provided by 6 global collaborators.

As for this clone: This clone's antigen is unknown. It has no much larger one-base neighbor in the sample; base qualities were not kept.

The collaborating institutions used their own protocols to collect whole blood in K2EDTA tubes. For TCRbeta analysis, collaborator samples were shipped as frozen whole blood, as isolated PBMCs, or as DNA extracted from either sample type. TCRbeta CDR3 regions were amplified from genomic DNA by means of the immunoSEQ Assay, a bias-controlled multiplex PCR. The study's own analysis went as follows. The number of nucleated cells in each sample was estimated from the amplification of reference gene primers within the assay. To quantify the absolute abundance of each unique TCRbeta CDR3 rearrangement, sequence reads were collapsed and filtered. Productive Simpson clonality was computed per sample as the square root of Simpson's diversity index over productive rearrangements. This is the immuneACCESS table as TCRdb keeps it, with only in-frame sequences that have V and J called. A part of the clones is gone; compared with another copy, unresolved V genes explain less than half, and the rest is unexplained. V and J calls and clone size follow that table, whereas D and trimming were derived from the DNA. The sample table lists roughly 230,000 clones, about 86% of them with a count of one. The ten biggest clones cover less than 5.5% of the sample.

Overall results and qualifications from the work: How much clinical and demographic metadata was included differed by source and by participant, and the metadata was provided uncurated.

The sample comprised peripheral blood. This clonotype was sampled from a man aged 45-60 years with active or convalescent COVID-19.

The nucleotides are TGTGCCAGCAGCTTCACAGACTATGGCTACACCTTC. This is translated as CASSFTDYGYTF. This receptor chain uses TRBV11-2 and TRBJ1-2, with the D gene uncertain. Taken from cysteine to phenylalanine, the CDR3 has 12 residues. Here the CDR3 DNA is all that survives: 36 bases in frame from base 1. V is reduced by 3 bases and J by 3 bases, leaving a spacing of 5 bases between them. In the germline V gene, CDR1 corresponds to SGHAT and CDR2 to FQNNGV. The full variable domain, with segments outside the CDR3 supplied by the reference TRBV11-2 and TRBJ1-2 proteins, appears as EAGVAQSPRYKIIEKRQSVAFWCNPISGHATLYWYQQILGQGPKLLIQFQNNGVVDDSQLPKDRFSAERLKGVDSTLKIQPAKLEDSAVYLCASSFTDYGYTFGSGTRLTVV.